Shown below are 12 T cell receptor beta chains from a single sample sequenced in a study of T cells after yellow fever vaccination. TCRdb ran MiXCR on the 5' RACE reads and lists one entry per CDR3 protein. The sample holds a few hundred thousand distinct CDR3 sequences, about 19% seen once. Material: PBMCs, obtained 15 days after the yellow fever booster vaccination. These receptors came from a man aged 30-40 years who received the YFV17D yellow fever vaccine.

This clonotype was seen a handful of times. The V gene is TRBV7-9, the J gene TRBJ1-1, with 10 bases that match TRBD1. Trimming removed 1 base from V and 1 base from J; junction bases left unmatched: 3. The CDR3 consists of 16 residues. Per germline, CDR1 SEHNR and CDR2 FQNEAQ (reference sequence). The CDR3 reads CASSLGTGGANTEAFF. The CDR3 DNA is TGTGCCAGCAGCTTAGGGACAGGGGGGGCGAACACTGAAGCTTTCTTT. The whole variable domain, remainder taken from reference TRBV7-9 and TRBJ1-1, is DTGVSQNPRHKITKRGQNVTFRCDPISEHNRLYWYRQTLGQGPEFLTYFQNEAQLEKSRLLSDRFSAERPKGSFSTLEIQRTEQGDSAMYLCASSLGTGGANTEAFFGQGTRLTVV.

The table lists this clonotype with a few counts. V and J are TRBV11-2 and TRBJ2-5; D perhaps matches TRBD2 (7 bases). CDR3 length: 16 residues. V dropped 6 bases and J dropped 4 bases, with 21 bases sitting between them. Germline V gene lookup returns CDR1 SGHAT and CDR2 FQNNGV. CDR3 sequence reads: CASSSGAAQRGETQYF. CDR3 DNA sequence: TGTGCCAGCAGTTCAGGGGCTGCCCAGCGGGGAGAGACCCAGTACTTC.

The chain recombines TRBV3-1 with TRBJ2-2; 9 bases are shared with TRBD2. From germline, CDR1 is LGHDT and CDR2 YNNKEL (reference sequence). V dropped 5 bases and J dropped 5; count of bases not matched to a gene: 3. The CDR3 runs to 14 residues. The DNA for the CDR3 is TGTGCCAGCAGCTCAGGACTAGCGACCGGGGAGCTGTTTTTT. Residues: CASSSGLATGELFF.

This clonotype was found many times. The V and J genes are TRBV9 and TRBJ2-5; the D call may be TRBD1 or TRBD2 (6 bases each). The V and J ends lost 4 bases and 3 bases respectively, with 13 bases between them. Germline V gene sequence: CDR1 SGDLS, CDR2 YYNGEE. This CDR3 comprises 14 residues. The CDR3 reads CASSSTGRKETQYF. The CDR3 DNA reads TGTGCCAGCAGCTCCACAGGGAGGAAAGAGACCCAGTACTTC.

The V gene is TRBV20-1, the J gene TRBJ2-7, with 13 bases that match TRBD2. Germline CDR1 is DFQATT and CDR2 is SNEGSKA (reference sequence). The trim removed 4 bases at V and 5 bases at J, leaving 5 bases unmatched. The CDR3 extends over 14 amino acids. CDR3 region: CSAIGLAGDHEQYF. DNA of the CDR3: TGCAGTGCTATAGGACTAGCGGGAGACCACGAGCAGTACTTC.

The sample holds many counts of this clonotype. The V and J genes are TRBV12-3 or TRBV12-4 and TRBJ2-6, with 10 bases matching TRBD1. The V segment lost 4 bases and the J segment 1 base; nucleotides outside the gene matches: 4. The CDR3 loop spans 17 amino acids. The CDR3, as DNA: TGTGCCAGCAGTTCCGGGACAGGGGAATCTGGGGCCAACGTCCTGACTTTC. Its protein product is CASSSGTGESGANVLTF.

This clonotype was detected only a few times. The rearrangement links TRBV6-1 to TRBJ2-1; unclear D gene. CDR3 length: 15 residues. V lost 6 bases, J lost 2 bases, and 14 bases lay in between. Germline values: CDR1 MNHNS, CDR2 SASEGT. The CDR3 bases are TGTGCCAGCAGGACCAGTTTCCCCCCCTACAATGAGCAGTTCTTC. Encoded protein: CASRTSFPPYNEQFF.

The gene calls are TRBV6-1 and TRBJ2-3, with D possibly matching TRBD2 (5 bases). The germline V gene has CDR1 MNHNS and CDR2 SASEGT. This CDR3 region has 13 residues. The V and J ends lost 8 bases and 4 bases respectively, with 13 bases between them. The CDR3 sequence: CASSVALADTQYF. As DNA, the CDR3 is TGTGCCAGCTCGGTAGCGTTGGCAGATACGCAGTATTTT.

This clonotype was seen many times. The chain carries TRBV12-3 or TRBV12-4 and TRBJ2-2; TRBD2 is a possible D gene (5 bases). This CDR3 region has 13 residues. The V end lost 5 bases, the J end lost 7 bases, and 11 bases lay between the germline ends. This chain's CDR3 is CASSAGWGGELFF. CDR3 nucleotides: TGTGCCAGCAGTGCGGGTTGGGGCGGGGAGCTGTTTTTT.

The chain is built from TRBV6-5 and TRBJ2-3; D may match TRBD1 or TRBD2 (5 bases each). V was clipped by 2 bases and J by 6 bases, with 15 bases between them. Germline lookup yields CDR1 MNHEY and CDR2 SVGAGI. The CDR3 extends over 15 amino acids. CDR3 in amino acids: CASSYIGDRGDTQYF. CDR3 nucleotides: TGTGCCAGCAGTTACATCGGGGACCGTGGGGATACGCAGTATTTT.

This clonotype has just a few counts. The chain joins TRBV7-6 to TRBJ2-3; D possibly corresponds to TRBD2 (6 bases). The germline V and J ends were trimmed by 4 bases and 2 bases, with 10 bases remaining between them. This CDR3 is built from 14 residues. Germline V gives CDR1 SGHVS, CDR2 FNYEAQ. The CDR3, as DNA: TGTGCCAGCAGCTGGGGACTTTACACAGATACGCAGTATTTT. This codes for CASSWGLYTDTQYF.

On this clonotype: A much larger clone is a single base away; this may be a read error. This likely comes from a read error, as the CDR3 has no conserved phenylalanine or tryptophan at its end. The chain links TRBV15 to TRBJ2-1; 9 positions match TRBD2. Losses at the gene ends were 9 bases for V and 10 bases for J; bases not matched to a gene: 10. CDR1 LNHNV and CDR2 YYDKDF come from the germline V gene (reference sequence). CDR3 length: 13 residues. CDR3 sequence reads: CATRDGLAGEQFS. The CDR3 coding sequence is TGTGCCACGAGAGATGGGCTAGCGGGAGAGCAGTTCTCC.